The TCR beta chain described here comes from a study of blood T cell repertoires in COVID-19 (TCRdb year 2020). Regarding the complete study: The collaborator samples originated in the United States, Italy and Spain and spanned the acute and convalescent phases of COVID-19. The repertoires were released in a freely available public database meant as a resource for research on the immune response to SARS-CoV-2. The material from the prospective study consisted of cDNA or gDNA derived from T cells, B-cell-depleted T cells, or PBMCs. Deeply sampled blood TCRbeta repertoires from subjects exposed to, actively infected with, or recovered from COVID-19 were included in the dataset. Sample metadata almost always included a de-identified subject ID, COVID-19 status, age in years and sex. Where available, HLA class I and class II types were obtained from metadata supplied by the sample provider rather than from assay-based typing. Samples came from the ongoing ImmuneRACE study (first 160 participants) plus 1,254 subjects from 6 global collaborators.

Each collaborating institution followed its own protocols to collect whole blood in K2EDTA tubes. Collaborator samples were shipped for TCRbeta analysis as frozen whole blood, isolated PBMCs, or DNA extracted from either sample type. General findings and caveats noted by the study authors: The quantity of clinical and demographic metadata differed by source and by participant and was supplied without curation.

TCRbeta CDR3 regions were amplified from genomic DNA by means of the immunoSEQ Assay, a bias-controlled multiplex PCR. In the source study's methods: The number of nucleated cells in each sample was estimated from the amplification of reference gene primers within the assay. To quantify the absolute abundance of each unique TCRbeta CDR3 rearrangement, sequence reads were collapsed and filtered. For each sample, productive Simpson clonality was calculated by taking the square root of Simpson's diversity index across productive rearrangements. TCRdb stores this immuneACCESS table with in-frame sequences only. Part of the clones is absent; in the studies checked, under half of the shortfall reflects unresolved V genes, and no reason is known for the rest. That table gives V, J and clone size, and the DNA gave D and trimming. This sample holds some 210,000 clones; about 91% were observed only once. Roughly 1.2% of the sample belongs to the ten largest clones.

Details on this clone: Its binding antigen is unknown. Per-base qualities were not stored, and no clone one base away is much larger.

For CDR1 and CDR2, the germline V gene lists SGHRS and YFSETQ. A distance of 12 bases separates the germline ends of V and J, which lose 3 bases and 6 bases respectively. The CDR3, cysteine through phenylalanine, is 14 amino acids long. Only CDR3 DNA is held: 42 bases, read in frame from base 1. The TCR sequence derives from a man aged 30 to 39 with acute or convalescent COVID-19. Material: peripheral blood. The chain uses TRBV5-1 and TRBJ1-4; the D segment could be TRBD1, given 5 matching bases. The nucleotide sequence is TGCGCCAGCAGCTCTACAGGTTCTTATGAAAAACTGTTTTTT. This encodes CASSSTGSYEKLFF.